These 26 T cell receptor beta chains came from one sample sequenced in a study of CD8+ T cells in alopecia areata. From alopecia areata patients, lesional scalp punch biopsies and peripheral blood were collected. Following RNA extraction, reverse transcription yielded cDNA that acted as the sequencing template. The method was immunoSEQ multiplex PCR; TCRdb's version includes in-frame clones alone and lacks a portion of them. The table has more than 9,500 clones, approximately 52% seen once. The sequencing sample was made of skin. These receptors all come from a human donor with alopecia areata.

This chain links TRBV11-1 with TRBJ2-7; TRBD2 matches 11 bases. The CDR3 runs to 17 residues. Germline-derived CDR1 and CDR2 are SGHAT and FQDESV (reference sequence). V dropped 4 bases and J dropped 4; count of bases not matched to a gene: 12. The CDR3 is CASSSMTSGTSNYEQYF. CDR3 DNA sequence: TGTGCCAGCAGCTCAATGACTAGCGGGACGTCCAATTACGAGCAGTACTTC.

J is TRBJ2-1 and V is TRBV7-3; 7 bases are shared with TRBD1. The CDR3 is 14 amino acids. The V gene's germline CDR1 is SGHTA and CDR2 FQGTGA. The junction had 5 bases not matched to a gene; V was cut back by 4 bases and J by 5 bases. The CDR3 nucleotides are TGTGCCAGCAGCTCCCTGGACAGGAACAATGAGCAGTTCTTC. Protein product: CASSSLDRNNEQFF.

In this sample, this clone is medium-sized. The genes are TRBV7-9 and TRBJ2-2, with no clear D. The V end was cut by 3 bases, the J end by 2 bases, with 7 bases between. The germline V gene has CDR1 SEHNR and CDR2 FQNEAQ (reference sequence). The CDR3 sequence is 14 residues long. CDR3 coding DNA: TGTGCCAGCAGCTTTGTGATAAACACCGGGGAGCTGTTTTTT. Its translation is CASSFVINTGELFF.

The V gene is TRBV6-4, the J gene TRBJ1-1; D ambiguous. Germline CDR1 is MRHNA and CDR2 is SNTAGT. The CDR3 totals 13 residues. Between the trimmed V and J ends, which lost 2 bases and 6 bases, there was a span of 10 bases. Written as DNA, the CDR3 is TGTGCCAGCAGTGACCTAGATCTCTCTGAAGCTTTCTTT. Its translation: CASSDLDLSEAFF.

The V gene is TRBV4-1, the J gene TRBJ2-7; 11 bases align to TRBD1. The CDR3 has 16 residues. J lost 3 bases, V lost 4 bases, and 8 bases had no gene match. Germline V CDR1 and CDR2: MGHRA, YSYEKL. The CDR3 DNA follows: TGCGCCAGCAGCCGATCCGGGACAGGGGGAGTCTACGAGCAGTACTTC. Translating gives CASSRSGTGGVYEQYF.

This clone has more than one count but fewer than ten. The chain links TRBV4-3 to TRBJ2-7; a possible D gene is TRBD2 (5 bases). This CDR3 is built from 14 residues. V was pared by 3 bases and J by 2 bases, with 11 bases between. Germline CDR1 reads LGHNA; CDR2 reads YSLEER. As DNA, the CDR3 is TGCGCCAGCAGCCATTCTCTGGGAGCCTACGAGCAGTACTTC. Protein: CASSHSLGAYEQYF.

The chain recombines TRBV2 with TRBJ2-7, with 10 bases matching TRBD1. The V gene end was trimmed by 6 bases and the J gene end by 6 bases; junction bases not matched to a gene: 8. CDR1 and CDR2 (germline): SNHLY, FYNNEI. The CDR3 consists of 14 residues. For the CDR3, the DNA is TGTGCCAGCAGGGGGGGACAGGGGTTTGGCGAGCAGTACTTC. It is translated as CASRGGQGFGEQYF.

The chain recombines TRBV27 with TRBJ2-2; no clear D. V gave up 8 bases and J gave up 5 bases, with 12 bases separating them. Germline loops: CDR1 MNHEY, CDR2 SMNVEV (reference sequence). CDR3 size: 13 residues. CDR3 DNA sequence: TGTGCCAGCCAGCGTAGTGGGACCGGGGAGCTGTTTTTT. Protein: CASQRSGTGELFF.

This clone was observed once. The V gene is TRBV7-2, the J gene TRBJ1-1; D gene uncertain. Germline values: CDR1 SGHTA, CDR2 FQGNSA. The CDR3 is made up of 13 amino acids. Trimming took 6 bases from V and 4 from J, leaving 12 bases between them. The DNA of the CDR3 is TGTGCCAGCAGGTCGGGCGGGCTCACTGAAGCTTTCTTT. Residues: CASRSGGLTEAFF.

The rearrangement links TRBV7-2 to TRBJ2-3, with TRBD2 matching over 13 bases. The CDR3 length is 17 residues. The J segment lost 2 bases and the V segment lost 1 base, leaving 3 bases of the junction unmatched. The germline V gene has CDR1 SGHTA and CDR2 FQGNSA. This chain's CDR3 is CASSLGLAGGYTDTQYF. DNA for the CDR3: TGTGCCAGCAGCTTAGGACTAGCGGGGGGATACACAGATACGCAGTATTTT.

The gene calls are TRBV28 and TRBJ2-3; 15 bases line up with TRBD2. Germline trimming cut 10 bases from V and 8 bases from J; bases unmatched to any gene: 10. This CDR3 has 15 residues. CDR1 is MDHEN, CDR2 SYDVKM, per germline. CDR3 in DNA: TGTGCCACTCGGACTAGCGGGAGGGCGGGAGGTACGCAGTATTTT. It translates to CATRTSGRAGGTQYF.

This clone has just a few counts. The chain carries TRBV4-3 and TRBJ2-7; D is undetermined. CDR3 length: 13 amino acids. Germline values: CDR1 LGHNA, CDR2 YSLEER. Trimming took 0 bases from V and 4 from J, leaving 7 bases between them. The CDR3 here is CASSQERAYEQYF. In DNA, the CDR3 is TGCGCCAGCAGCCAAGAACGGGCTTACGAGCAGTACTTC.

In regard to this clone: Compared with germline, one end of the junction differs, possibly owing to a read error. The gene calls are TRBV4-1 and TRBJ1-1; D is possibly TRBD1 (5 bases). Germline CDR1 MGHRA, CDR2 YSYEKL. The CDR3 totals 15 residues. CDR3 bases: TGCGTCAGCAGCCAATATAAGGCGCAGGGCACTGAAGCTTTCTTT. This translates into CVSSQYKAQGTEAFF.

The chain joins TRBV7-9 to TRBJ1-2; possible D gene TRBD1, 5 bases. Trimming removed 3 bases from V and 4 bases from J, with 18 bases in between. The germline gives CDR1 SEHNR, CDR2 FQNEAQ (reference sequence). This CDR3 has 16 amino acids. The DNA of the CDR3 is TGTGCCAGCAGCTTCCCCCCCGGGGCGCGGAGCTATGGCTACACCTTC. It specifies CASSFPPGARSYGYTF.

The chain couples TRBV5-1 to TRBJ2-2; the D gene is possibly TRBD2 (6 bases). The germline gives CDR1 SGHRS, CDR2 YFSETQ. The CDR3 covers 14 residues. The V gene lost 7 bases and the J gene lost 4 bases, with 14 bases spanning the gap. CDR3: CASEEGWTTGELFF. DNA of the CDR3: TGCGCCAGCGAGGAGGGATGGACCACCGGGGAGCTGTTTTTT. The whole variable domain, filled in from reference TRBV5-1 and TRBJ2-2, reads KAGVTQTPRYLIKTRGQQVTLSCSPISGHRSVSWYQQTPGQGLQFLFEYFSETQRNKGNFPGRFSGRQFSNSRSEMNVSTLELGDSALYLCASEEGWTTGELFFGEGSRLTVL.

V is TRBV5-1 and J is TRBJ2-7; 7 nucleotides match TRBD2. The ends lost 0 bases at V and 7 bases at J; junction bases unmatched: 10. The CDR3 has 15 amino acids. Germline values: CDR1 SGHRS, CDR2 YFSETQ. The CDR3 protein is CASSLASGHGGEQYF. The CDR3 DNA reads as TGCGCCAGCAGCTTGGCGTCAGGACACGGGGGGGAGCAGTACTTC.

The V call is TRBV6-1, the J call TRBJ1-5; D ambiguous. CDR3 length: 15 amino acids. V was clipped by 3 bases and J by 9 bases, with 18 bases between them. The V gene's germline CDR1 is MNHNS and CDR2 SASEGT. In DNA form, the CDR3 reads TGTGCCAGCAGTGAGGTTTCCAATCTTTATTGGCCCCAGCATTTT. Protein: CASSEVSNLYWPQHF.

The V and J genes are TRBV28 and TRBJ1-2; D not certain. The germline V and J ends were trimmed by 6 bases and 1 base, with 3 bases remaining between them. The CDR3 runs 11 residues. CDR1 is MDHEN, CDR2 SYDVKM, per germline. Here the CDR3 DNA reads TGTGCCAGCAGACTTAACTATGGCTACACCTTC. Amino acid sequence: CASRLNYGYTF.

This clone was counted a few times. The V and J genes are TRBV5-1 and TRBJ1-1; maybe TRBD1 (6 bases). Per the germline V gene, CDR1 is SGHRS and CDR2 is YFSETQ. V was shortened by 0 bases and J by 4 bases, with 10 bases between the two germline ends. The CDR3 sequence is 14 residues long. The chain's CDR3 is CASSLGGGLTEAFF. Written as DNA, the CDR3 is TGCGCCAGCAGCTTGGGAGGGGGACTCACTGAAGCTTTCTTT.

This clone occurred a few times. This rearrangement joins TRBV6-1 to TRBJ1-4; no firm D call. The CDR3 runs to 14 residues. Germline CDR1 is MNHNS and CDR2 is SASEGT. V was trimmed by 3 bases and J by 1 base, leaving 6 bases between them. The CDR3 sequence: CASSDRGTNEKLFF. The CDR3 DNA follows: TGTGCCAGCAGTGATCGCGGAACTAATGAAAAACTGTTTTTT.

This clone was counted a single time. The gene calls are TRBV28 and TRBJ1-6; no clear D. V was pared by 5 bases and J by 0 bases, with 11 bases between. Germline-derived CDR1 and CDR2 are MDHEN and SYDVKM. CDR3 length: 16 residues. CDR3 in amino acids: CASSAPLSSYNSPLHF. The CDR3, as DNA: TGTGCCAGCAGTGCCCCCTTGAGCTCCTATAATTCACCCCTCCACTTT. The variable domain in full, with the rest retrieved from reference TRBV28 and TRBJ1-6, is DVKVTQSSRYLVKRTGEKVFLECVQDMDHENMFWYRQDPGLGLRLIYFSYDVKMKEKGDIPEGYSVSREKKERFSLILESASTNQTSMYLCASSAPLSSYNSPLHFGNGTRLTVT.

The sample holds one count of this clone. In DNA form, the CDR3 reads TGTGCCAGCAGCTTGATACTAGCGGGAGTTGCAGAGACCCAGTACTTC. Translating it yields CASSLILAGVAETQYF. The chain is built from TRBV5-6 and TRBJ2-5, with TRBD2 matching over 11 bases. CDR3 length equals 16 residues. Trimming cost V 1 base and J 4 bases; bases outside gene matches: 6. The germline gives CDR1 SGHDT, CDR2 YYEEEE. The entire variable domain, with the rest obtained from reference TRBV5-6 and TRBJ2-5, is as follows: DAGVTQSPTHLIKTRGQQVTLRCSPKSGHDTVSWYQQALGQGPQFIFQYYEEEERQRGNFPDRFSGHQFPNYSSELNVNALLLGDSALYLCASSLILAGVAETQYFGPGTRLLVL.

This chain links TRBV5-1 with TRBJ2-7, with 7 bases identical to TRBD2. This CDR3 is 14 amino acids long. J was trimmed by 3 bases and V by 0 bases; bases with no gene match: 3. Germline CDR1 and CDR2: SGHRS and YFSETQ. In nucleotides, the CDR3 is TGCGCCAGCAGCTTGGCCCTAGCGGACTACGAGCAGTACTTC. Translation: CASSLALADYEQYF.

This chain joins TRBV2 and TRBJ2-3; TRBD2 might be the D (5 bases). The CDR3 length is 15 residues. Germline loops: CDR1 SNHLY, CDR2 FYNNEI. With 6 bases removed from V and 6 bases from J, the gap between germline ends came to 19 bases. The CDR3 is CASRTDRLTTDTQYF. The CDR3 nucleotides read TGTGCCAGCAGGACCGACCGACTAACCACGGATACGCAGTATTTT.

Note on this clone: One end of the junction is discordant with germline, which a read error may explain. The chain is built from TRBV7-2 and TRBJ2-7; 11 bases agree with TRBD2. Germline assignment: CDR1 SGHTA and CDR2 FQGNSA. This CDR3 is built from 14 residues. CDR3 in DNA: TGTGCCAGCAGCCTAGCGGGGGGCAGCTACGAGCAGTACTTC. Translated: CASSLAGGSYEQYF.

The V call is TRBV5-6, the J call TRBJ1-6; D is unresolved. V gave up 3 bases and J gave up 7 bases, with 14 bases separating them. The CDR3 sequence is 15 residues long. From germline, CDR1 is SGHDT and CDR2 YYEEEE. CDR3 in DNA: TGTGCCAGCAGCTCGCCACCAACCCGAAATTCACCCCTCCACTTT. This encodes CASSSPPTRNSPLHF. Full variable domain (remainder filled in from reference TRBV5-6 and TRBJ1-6): DAGVTQSPTHLIKTRGQQVTLRCSPKSGHDTVSWYQQALGQGPQFIFQYYEEEERQRGNFPDRFSGHQFPNYSSELNVNALLLGDSALYLCASSSPPTRNSPLHFGNGTRLTVT.